Sequencing of this T cell receptor (beta chain) was carried out in a study of blood T cell repertoires in COVID-19. Turning to the study itself: Samples of COVID-19 (acute and convalescent) were obtained from the United States, Italy and Spain. PBMCs, B-cell-depleted T cells, or T cells provided the cDNA or gDNA that made up the material.

The V gene lost 4 bases and the J gene lost 9 bases, with 19 bases spanning the gap. This CDR3 comprises 14 residues. The germline CDR1 and CDR2 sequences are SQVTM and ANQGSEA. Participants were placed into cohorts based on the clinical history they reported. Original processing methods: Cell counts per sample came from amplifying reference gene primers. Generated by immunoSEQ multiplex PCR, the TCRdb table keeps only in-frame clones and is missing some. That table supplies the V and J calls and clone size; D and trimming were determined from the DNA. The table has around 390,000 clones, around nine tenths seen once.

The V gene is TRBV29-1, the J gene TRBJ2-1; D remains unclear. The TCR was taken from a woman aged 45-59 years who had recovered from COVID-19. The specimen was PBMCs or T cells enriched from blood (not recorded which). CDR3 sequence reads: CSVVVVLGGSEQFF. The CDR3 DNA follows: TGCAGCGTTGTTGTAGTGCTCGGTGGTAGTGAGCAGTTCTTC.